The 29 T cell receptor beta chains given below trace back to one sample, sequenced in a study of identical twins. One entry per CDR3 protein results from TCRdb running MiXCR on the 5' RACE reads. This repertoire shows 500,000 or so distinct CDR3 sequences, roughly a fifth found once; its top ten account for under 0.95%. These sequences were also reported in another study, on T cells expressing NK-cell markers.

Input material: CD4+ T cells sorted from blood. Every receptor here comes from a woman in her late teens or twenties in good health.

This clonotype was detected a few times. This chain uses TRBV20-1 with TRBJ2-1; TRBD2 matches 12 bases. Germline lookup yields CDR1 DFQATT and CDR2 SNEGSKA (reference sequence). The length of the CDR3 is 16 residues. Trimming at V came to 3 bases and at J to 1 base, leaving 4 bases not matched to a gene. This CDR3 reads CSASLAGGRSYNEQFF. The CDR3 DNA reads TGCAGTGCTAGTCTAGCGGGGGGGCGGTCCTACAATGAGCAGTTCTTC.

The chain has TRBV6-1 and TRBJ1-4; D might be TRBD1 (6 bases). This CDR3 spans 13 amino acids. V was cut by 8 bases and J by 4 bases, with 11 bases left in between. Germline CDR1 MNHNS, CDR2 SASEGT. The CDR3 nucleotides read TGTGCCAGCTCCAGGGGACTTAATGAAAAACTGTTTTTT. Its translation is CASSRGLNEKLFF.

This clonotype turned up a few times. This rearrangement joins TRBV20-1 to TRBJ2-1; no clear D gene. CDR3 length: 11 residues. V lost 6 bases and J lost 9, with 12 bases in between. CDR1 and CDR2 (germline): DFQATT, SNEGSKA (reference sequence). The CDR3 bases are TGCAGTGCGCCAGTGGTCCGTGAGCAGTTCTTC. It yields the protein CSAPVVREQFF.

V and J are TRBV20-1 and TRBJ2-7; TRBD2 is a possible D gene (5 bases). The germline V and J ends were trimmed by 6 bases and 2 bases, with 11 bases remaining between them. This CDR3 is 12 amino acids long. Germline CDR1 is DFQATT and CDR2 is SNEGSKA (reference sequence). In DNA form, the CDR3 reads TGCAGTGCCTCGGACTTTACCTACGAGCAGTACTTC. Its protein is CSASDFTYEQYF.

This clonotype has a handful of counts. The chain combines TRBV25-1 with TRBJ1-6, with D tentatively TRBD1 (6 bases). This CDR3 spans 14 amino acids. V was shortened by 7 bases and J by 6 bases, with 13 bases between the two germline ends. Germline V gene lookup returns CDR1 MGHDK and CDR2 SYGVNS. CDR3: CASNPQGSNSPLHF. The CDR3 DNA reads TGTGCCAGCAACCCCCAGGGGTCTAATTCACCCCTCCACTTT.

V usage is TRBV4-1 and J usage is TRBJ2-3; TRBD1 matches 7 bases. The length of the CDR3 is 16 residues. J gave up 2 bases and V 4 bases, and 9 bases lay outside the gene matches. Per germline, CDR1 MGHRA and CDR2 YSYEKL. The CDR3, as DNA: TGCGCCAGCAGCCCACCGACAGGGTCAAACACAGATACGCAGTATTTT. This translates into CASSPPTGSNTDTQYF.

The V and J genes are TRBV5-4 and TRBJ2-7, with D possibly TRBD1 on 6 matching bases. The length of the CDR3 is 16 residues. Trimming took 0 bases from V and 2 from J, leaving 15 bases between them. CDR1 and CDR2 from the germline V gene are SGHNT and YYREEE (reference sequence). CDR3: CASSLGGTRGTYEQYF. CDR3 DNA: TGTGCCAGCAGCTTGGGGGGGACAAGGGGGACCTACGAGCAGTACTTC.

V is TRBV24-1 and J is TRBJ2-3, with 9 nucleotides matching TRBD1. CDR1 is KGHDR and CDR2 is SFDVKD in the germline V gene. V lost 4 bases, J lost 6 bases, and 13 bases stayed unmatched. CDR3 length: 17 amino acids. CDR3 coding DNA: TGTGCCACCAGTGACCCTGGACAGGGGCCGGCGGGTGATACGCAGTATTTT. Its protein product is CATSDPGQGPAGDTQYF.

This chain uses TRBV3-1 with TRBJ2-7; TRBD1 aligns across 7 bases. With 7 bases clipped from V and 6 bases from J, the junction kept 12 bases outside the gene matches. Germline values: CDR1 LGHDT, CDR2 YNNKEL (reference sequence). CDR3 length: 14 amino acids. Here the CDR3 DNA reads TGTGCCAGCATGCCTAGGGGGCCCCTTCGCGAGCAGTACTTC. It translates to CASMPRGPLREQYF.

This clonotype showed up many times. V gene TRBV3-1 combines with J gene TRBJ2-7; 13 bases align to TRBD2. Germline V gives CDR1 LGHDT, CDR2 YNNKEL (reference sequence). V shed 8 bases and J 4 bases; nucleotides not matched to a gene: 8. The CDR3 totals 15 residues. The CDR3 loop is CASSRGLAGVYEQYF. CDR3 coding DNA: TGTGCCAGCTCACGTGGACTAGCGGGAGTATACGAGCAGTACTTC.

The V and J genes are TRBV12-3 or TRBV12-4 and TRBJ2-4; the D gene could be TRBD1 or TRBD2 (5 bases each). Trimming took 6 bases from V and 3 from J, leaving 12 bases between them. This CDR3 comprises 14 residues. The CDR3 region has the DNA TGTGCCAGCAGCCCCGGGACGGGCAAAAACATTCAGTACTTC. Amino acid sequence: CASSPGTGKNIQYF.

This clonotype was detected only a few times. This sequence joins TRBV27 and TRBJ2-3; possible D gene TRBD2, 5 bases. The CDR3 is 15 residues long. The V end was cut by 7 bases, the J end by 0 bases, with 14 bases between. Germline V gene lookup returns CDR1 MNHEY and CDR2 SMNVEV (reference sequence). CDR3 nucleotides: TGTGCCAGCAAGCCCTGGAGGACTAGCACAGATACGCAGTATTTT. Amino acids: CASKPWRTSTDTQYF.

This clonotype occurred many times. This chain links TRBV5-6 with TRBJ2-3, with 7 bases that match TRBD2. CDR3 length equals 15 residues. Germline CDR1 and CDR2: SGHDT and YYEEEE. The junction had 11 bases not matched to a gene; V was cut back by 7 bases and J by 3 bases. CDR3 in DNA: TGTGCCAGCGCAGAATCGGGGGGTCCGACAGATACGCAGTATTTT. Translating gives CASAESGGPTDTQYF.

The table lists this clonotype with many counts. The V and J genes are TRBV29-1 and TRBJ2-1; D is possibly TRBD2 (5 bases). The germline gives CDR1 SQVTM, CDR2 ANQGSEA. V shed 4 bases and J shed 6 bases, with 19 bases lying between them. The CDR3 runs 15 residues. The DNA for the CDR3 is TGCAGCGTTGTGAGAGTGGACTTCCTTGGCAATGAGCAGTTCTTC. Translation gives CSVVRVDFLGNEQFF.

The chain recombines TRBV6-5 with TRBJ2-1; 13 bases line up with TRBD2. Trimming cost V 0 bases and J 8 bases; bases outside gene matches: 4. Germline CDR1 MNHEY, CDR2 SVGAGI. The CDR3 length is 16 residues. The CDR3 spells CASSYSGLAGEDEQFF. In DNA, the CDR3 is TGTGCCAGCAGTTACTCAGGACTAGCGGGAGAGGATGAGCAGTTCTTC.

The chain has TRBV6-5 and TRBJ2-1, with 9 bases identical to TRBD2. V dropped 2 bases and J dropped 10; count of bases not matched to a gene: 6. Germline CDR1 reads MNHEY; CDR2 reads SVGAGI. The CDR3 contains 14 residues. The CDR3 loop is CASSYTGLAREQFF. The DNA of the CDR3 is TGTGCCAGCAGTTACACTGGACTAGCGCGGGAGCAGTTCTTC.

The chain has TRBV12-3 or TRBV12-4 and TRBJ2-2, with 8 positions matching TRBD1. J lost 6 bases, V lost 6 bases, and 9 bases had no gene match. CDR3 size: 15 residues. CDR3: CASRHGQGSAGELFF. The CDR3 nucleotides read TGTGCCAGCAGACACGGACAGGGTAGCGCCGGGGAGCTGTTTTTT.

The DNA of the CDR3 is TGTGCCTGGGGAGTTATTGAGCAGTTCTTC. As protein: CAWGVIEQFF. The chain uses TRBV30 and TRBJ2-1, with D hard to call. Germline lookup yields CDR1 GTSNPN and CDR2 SVGIG (reference sequence). V was shortened by 5 bases and J by 9 bases, with 8 bases between the two germline ends. This CDR3 contains 10 residues.

CDR3 bases: TGTGCCACCAGCAGGTATAGAGAGGGCTATAGCTCCTACGAGCAGTACTTC. Its translation: CATSRYREGYSSYEQYF. V usage is TRBV15 and J usage is TRBJ2-7; TRBD2 is a possible D gene (5 bases). V was clipped by 3 bases and J by 0 bases, with 18 bases between them. There are 17 residues in the CDR3. The germline gives CDR1 LNHNV, CDR2 YYDKDF (reference sequence). The complete variable domain, with remaining parts taken from reference TRBV15 and TRBJ2-7, reads DAMVIQNPRYQVTQFGKPVTLSCSQTLNHNVMYWYQQKSSQAPKLLFHYYDKDFNNEADTPDNFQSRRPNTSFCFLDIRSPGLGDTAMYLCATSRYREGYSSYEQYFGPGTRLTVT.

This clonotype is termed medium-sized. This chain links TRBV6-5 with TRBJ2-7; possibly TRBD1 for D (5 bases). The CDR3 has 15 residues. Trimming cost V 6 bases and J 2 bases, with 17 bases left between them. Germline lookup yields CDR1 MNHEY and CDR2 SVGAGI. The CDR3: CASRPDRRATYEQYF. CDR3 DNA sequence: TGTGCCAGCAGACCCGACAGAAGGGCCACCTACGAGCAGTACTTC.

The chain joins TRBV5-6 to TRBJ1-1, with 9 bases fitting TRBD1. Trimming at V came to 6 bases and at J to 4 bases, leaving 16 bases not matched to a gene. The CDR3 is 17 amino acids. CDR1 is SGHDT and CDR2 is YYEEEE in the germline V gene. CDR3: CASNLNSGTGFATEAFF. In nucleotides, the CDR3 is TGTGCCAGCAACCTCAACTCCGGGACAGGGTTCGCCACTGAAGCTTTCTTT.

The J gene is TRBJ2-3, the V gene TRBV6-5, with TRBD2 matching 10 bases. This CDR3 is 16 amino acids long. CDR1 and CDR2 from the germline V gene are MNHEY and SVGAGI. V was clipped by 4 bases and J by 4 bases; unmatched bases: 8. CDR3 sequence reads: CASSFLQRGGPDTQYF. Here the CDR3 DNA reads TGTGCCAGCAGTTTTCTTCAGCGGGGGGGTCCAGATACGCAGTATTTT.

The CDR3 region is CASSAGVTQYF. The DNA of the CDR3 is TGTGCCAGCAGTGCGGGAGTAACGCAGTATTTT. V gene TRBV12-3 or TRBV12-4 combines with J gene TRBJ2-3, with 7 bases aligning to TRBD2. With V trimmed by 5 bases and J by 9 bases, 2 bases remained unmatched. The CDR3 sequence is 11 residues long.

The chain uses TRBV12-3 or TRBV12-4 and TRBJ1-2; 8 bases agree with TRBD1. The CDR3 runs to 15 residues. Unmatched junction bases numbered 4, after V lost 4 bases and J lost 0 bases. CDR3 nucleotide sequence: TGTGCCAGCAGTTGGGGGGACAGGACTAACTATGGCTACACCTTC. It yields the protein CASSWGDRTNYGYTF.

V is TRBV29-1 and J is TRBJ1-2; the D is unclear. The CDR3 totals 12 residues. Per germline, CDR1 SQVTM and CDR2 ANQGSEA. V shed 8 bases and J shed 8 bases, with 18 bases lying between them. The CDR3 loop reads CSLSSPGSGYTF. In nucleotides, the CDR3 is TGCAGCCTTAGCTCTCCAGGTAGCGGCTACACCTTC.

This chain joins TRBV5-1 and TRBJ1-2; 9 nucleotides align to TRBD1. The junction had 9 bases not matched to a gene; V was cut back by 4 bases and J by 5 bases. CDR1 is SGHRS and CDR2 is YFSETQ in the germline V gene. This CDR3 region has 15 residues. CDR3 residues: CASSPRTGEIYGYTF. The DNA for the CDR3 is TGCGCCAGCAGCCCACGGACAGGGGAGATTTATGGCTACACCTTC.

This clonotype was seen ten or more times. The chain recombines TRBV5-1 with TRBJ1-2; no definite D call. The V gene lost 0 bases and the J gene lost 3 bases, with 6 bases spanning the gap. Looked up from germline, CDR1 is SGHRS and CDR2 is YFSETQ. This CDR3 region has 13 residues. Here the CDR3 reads CASSLGIDYGYTF. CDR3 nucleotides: TGCGCCAGCAGCTTGGGGATAGACTATGGCTACACCTTC.

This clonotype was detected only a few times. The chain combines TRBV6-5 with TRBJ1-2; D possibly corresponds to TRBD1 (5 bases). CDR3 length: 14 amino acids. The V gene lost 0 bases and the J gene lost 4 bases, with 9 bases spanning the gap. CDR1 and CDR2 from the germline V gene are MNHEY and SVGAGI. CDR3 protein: CASSYSGDVYGYTF. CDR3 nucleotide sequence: TGTGCCAGCAGTTACTCAGGGGATGTCTATGGCTACACCTTC.

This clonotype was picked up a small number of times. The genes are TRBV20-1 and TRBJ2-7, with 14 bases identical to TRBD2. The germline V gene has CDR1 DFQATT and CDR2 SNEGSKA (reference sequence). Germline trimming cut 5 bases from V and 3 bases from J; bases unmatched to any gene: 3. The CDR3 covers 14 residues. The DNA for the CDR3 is TGCAGTGCTGTTGGGACTAGCGGGGGCTACGAGCAGTACTTC. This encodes CSAVGTSGGYEQYF.